The source of this TCR beta chain is a study of blood T cell repertoires in COVID-19. About the study: The origin of the acute and convalescent COVID-19 samples was the United States, Italy and Spain. Sample material is recorded as cDNA or gDNA derived from T cells, B-cell-depleted T cells, or PBMCs.

V lost 6 bases to trimming and J lost 2 bases; unmatched junction nucleotides: 6. Germline loops: CDR1 LGHDT, CDR2 YNNKEL (reference sequence). The CDR3 length is 14 residues. In the original processing: Estimation of nucleated cell counts relied on the amplification of reference gene primers. Sequencing was performed with immunoSEQ multiplex PCR; in TCRdb, only in-frame clones are kept and a portion is missing. V and J calls plus clone size are reproduced from that table; the DNA served to infer D and trimming. The repertoire has 110,000 to 150,000 clones, around 90% of them found once; the top ten carry about 1.7%.

The receptor's source is a woman aged 45-59 years with acute or convalescent COVID-19. Sequencing was performed on peripheral blood. J is TRBJ2-7 and V is TRBV3-1 (or the pseudogene TRBV3-2); 8 bases agree with TRBD2. CDR3 protein: CASSSSGGTYEQYF. CDR3 nucleotide sequence: TGTGCCAGCAGTTCCAGCGGGGGAACCTACGAGCAGTACTTC.